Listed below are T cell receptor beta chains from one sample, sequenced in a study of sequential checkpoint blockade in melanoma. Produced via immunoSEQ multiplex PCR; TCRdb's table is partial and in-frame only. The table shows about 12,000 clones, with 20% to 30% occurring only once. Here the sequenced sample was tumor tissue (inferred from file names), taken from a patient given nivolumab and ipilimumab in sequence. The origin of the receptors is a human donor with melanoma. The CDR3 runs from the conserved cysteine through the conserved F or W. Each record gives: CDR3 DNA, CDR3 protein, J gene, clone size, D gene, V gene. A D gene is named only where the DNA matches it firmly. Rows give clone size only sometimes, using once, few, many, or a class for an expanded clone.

TGTGCCAGCAGTACAACCGGGGAGCTGTTTTTT | CASSTTGELFF | TRBJ2-2 | . | . | TRBV6-7
TGTGCCAGCTCACCAGGACAGGTGCTATATGGCTACACCTTC | CASSPGQVLYGYTF | TRBJ1-2 | . | TRBD1 | TRBV18
TGTGCCAGCTCAGGCAGGAATACGAACACCGGGGAGCTGTTTTTT | CASSGRNTNTGELFF | TRBJ2-2 | . | . | TRBV18
TGTGCCATCAGTTTCAAGCGGGGGGCTAGCACAGATACGCAGTATTTT | CAISFKRGASTDTQYF | TRBJ2-3 | many | TRBD2 | TRBV10-3
TGTGCCAGCAGTGAAGTCGGCGACCTGATGCAGTATTTT | CASSEVGDLMQYF | TRBJ2-3 | many | . | TRBV6-1
TGTGCCAGCAGTTACTCCGGGACAGGGCAAGAGACCCAGTACTTC | CASSYSGTGQETQYF | TRBJ2-5 | few | TRBD1 | TRBV6-8
TGTGCCAGCAGACCGACGAACACCGGGGAGCTGTTTTTT | CASRPTNTGELFF | TRBJ2-2 | medium-sized | . | TRBV6-8
TGTGCCAGCAGCACCCCCGGGGAGTGGCCCTATGGCTACACCTTC | CASSTPGEWPYGYTF | TRBJ1-2 | . | . | TRBV7-7
TGTGCCAGCAGTGCTGGCGGCCTGACAGATACGCAGTATTTT | CASSAGGLTDTQYF | TRBJ2-3 | . | . | TRBV6-8
TGTGCCAGCTCACCATCCGCCAGGACTGGAAACACCATATATTTT | CASSPSARTGNTIYF | TRBJ1-3 | . | . | TRBV18
TGTGCTAGTACCGGATTCCTCAGACTAGCGGGGGGCACAGATACGCAGTATTTT | CASTGFLRLAGGTDTQYF | TRBJ2-3 | few | . | TRBV12-2
TGTGCCAGCGGCAGGGTTTGGACAAACTATGGCTACACCTTC | CASGRVWTNYGYTF | TRBJ1-2 | few | . | TRBV28
TGTGCCAGCAGTTTCGCAGGGGGCAGTGGAAACACCATATATTTT | CASSFAGGSGNTIYF | TRBJ1-3 | few | TRBD1 | TRBV28
TGTGCCAGCAGCCCGTTTTTCGAGGAAGGGAGGGAGACCCAGTACTTC | CASSPFFEEGRETQYF | TRBJ2-5 | few | . | TRBV11-3
TGTGCCAGCAGCTTAAGATTCCAAGACTCTGGAAACACCATATATTTT | CASSLRFQDSGNTIYF | TRBJ1-3 | few | . | TRBV11-3
TGCGCCAGCCGGAGCAGGCTCAGCACAGATACGCAGTATTTT | CASRSRLSTDTQYF | TRBJ2-3 | . | . | TRBV4-1
TGTGCCAGCAGCCAAGGACCTTTCGACACCGGGGAGCTGTTTTTT | CASSQGPFDTGELFF | TRBJ2-2 | . | . | TRBV14